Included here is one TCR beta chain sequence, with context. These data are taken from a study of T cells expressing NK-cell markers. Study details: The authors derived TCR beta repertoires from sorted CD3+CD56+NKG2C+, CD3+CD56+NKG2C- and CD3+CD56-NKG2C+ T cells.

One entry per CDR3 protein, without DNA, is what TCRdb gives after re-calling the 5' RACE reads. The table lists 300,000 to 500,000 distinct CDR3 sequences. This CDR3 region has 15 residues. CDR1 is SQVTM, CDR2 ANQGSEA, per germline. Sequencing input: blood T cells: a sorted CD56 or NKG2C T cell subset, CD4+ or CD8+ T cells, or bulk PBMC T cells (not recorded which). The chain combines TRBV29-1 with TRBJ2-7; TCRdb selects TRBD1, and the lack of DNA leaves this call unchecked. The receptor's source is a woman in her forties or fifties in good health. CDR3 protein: CSVEFAGQGLGEQYF.